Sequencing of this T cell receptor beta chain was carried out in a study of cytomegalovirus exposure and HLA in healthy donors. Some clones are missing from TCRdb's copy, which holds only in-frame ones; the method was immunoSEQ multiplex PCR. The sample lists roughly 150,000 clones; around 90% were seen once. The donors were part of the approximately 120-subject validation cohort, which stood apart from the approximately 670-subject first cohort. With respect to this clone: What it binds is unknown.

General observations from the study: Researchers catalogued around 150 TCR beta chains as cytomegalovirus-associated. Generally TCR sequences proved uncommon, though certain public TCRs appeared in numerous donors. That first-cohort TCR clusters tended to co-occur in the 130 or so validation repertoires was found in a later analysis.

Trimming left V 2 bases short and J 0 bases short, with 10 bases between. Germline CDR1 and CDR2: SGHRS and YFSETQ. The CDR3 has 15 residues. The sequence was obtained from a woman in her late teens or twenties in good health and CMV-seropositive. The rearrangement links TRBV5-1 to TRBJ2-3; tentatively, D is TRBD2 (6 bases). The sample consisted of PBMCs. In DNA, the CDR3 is TGCGCCAGCAGCTTAGGCGGGACTAGCACAGATACGCAGTATTTT. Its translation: CASSLGGTSTDTQYF.